The next 32 T cell receptor beta chains were all read from a single sample in a study of a mutant IDH1 vaccine in newly diagnosed glioma. No antigen is known for these receptors. Time point indicated: week 47, end of study. Vaccination comprised doses that each held 300 ug of mutant IDH1 20-mer peptide, plus topical imiquimod. Sequencing was performed with immunoSEQ multiplex PCR; in TCRdb, only in-frame clones are kept and a portion is missing. Among 60,000 to 65,000 clones, around 86% were seen once, and the ten largest hold around 4%. Sample: PBMCs, taken from a glioma patient whose treatment included an IDH1 peptide vaccine. These TCRs come from a man younger than 45 with glioma.

The chain uses TRBV9 and TRBJ1-2; D is unresolved. The CDR3 covers 12 residues. CDR1 is SGDLS and CDR2 is YYNGEE in the germline V gene. The V end was cut by 4 bases, the J end by 5 bases, with 9 bases between. CDR3 protein: CASSSGVYGYTF. CDR3 coding DNA: TGTGCCAGCAGCTCTGGGGTATATGGCTACACCTTC. Using reference TRBV9 and TRBJ1-2 for the parts outside the CDR3, the full variable domain is DSGVTQTPKHLITATGQRVTLRCSPRSGDLSVYWYQQSLDQGLQFLIQYYNGEERAKGNILERFSAQQFPDLHSELNLSSLELGDSALYFCASSSGVYGYTFGSGTRLTVV.

This chain connects TRBV27 to TRBJ1-1; D remains ambiguous. V shed 3 bases and J shed 4 bases, with 12 bases lying between them. CDR1 and CDR2 (germline): MNHEY, SMNVEV (reference sequence). This CDR3 comprises 14 residues. CDR3 nucleotides: TGTGCCAGCAGTTTTGGGCTTGAGGGCACTGAAGCTTTCTTT. Translated: CASSFGLEGTEAFF.

The rearrangement joins TRBV6-1 to TRBJ2-6; D is undetermined. Trimming took 2 bases from V and 0 from J, leaving 5 bases between them. This CDR3 region has 15 residues. The germline V gene encodes CDR1 MNHNS and CDR2 SASEGT. CDR3 DNA sequence: TGTGCCAGCAGTGAATGGGGCTCTGGGGCCAACGTCCTGACTTTC. Residues: CASSEWGSGANVLTF.

This clone was detected a few times. The chain recombines TRBV19 with TRBJ1-1, with 10 bases that match TRBD1. After removal of 5 bases from V and 2 bases from J, the junction contained 5 bases not matched to a gene. The CDR3 totals 15 residues. Germline V CDR1 and CDR2: LNHDA, SQIVND (reference sequence). CDR3 residues: CASSPGTGDNTEAFF. The CDR3 DNA reads TGTGCCAGTAGTCCGGGGACAGGGGACAACACTGAAGCTTTCTTT.

The chain recombines TRBV11-2 with TRBJ1-1; D perhaps matches TRBD1 (5 bases). V was pared by 3 bases and J by 11 bases, with 13 bases between. In germline, CDR1 is SGHAT, CDR2 FQNNGV. This CDR3 has 12 amino acids. The CDR3 sequence is CASSLGGQYAFF. The CDR3 nucleotides read TGTGCCAGCAGCTTGGGCGGACAATATGCTTTCTTT.

The rearrangement joins TRBV4-1 to TRBJ2-3; 9 bases line up with TRBD2. The CDR3 is 18 amino acids. V dropped 0 bases and J dropped 4; count of bases not matched to a gene: 11. The germline CDR1 and CDR2 sequences are MGHRA and YSYEKL. The DNA of the CDR3 is TGCGCCAGCAGCCAAGAATTTGCTAGCGGGGCCCGGGCAGATACGCAGTATTTT. Its protein is CASSQEFASGARADTQYF.

The CDR3 region is CASALLTGGVNEKLFF. CDR3 DNA sequence: TGCGCCAGCGCTCTACTCACGGGAGGGGTCAATGAAAAACTGTTTTTT. The chain carries TRBV4-1 and TRBJ1-4; weak D call: TRBD1 (5 bases). V lost 8 bases and J lost 5, with 21 bases in between. The V gene's germline CDR1 is MGHRA and CDR2 YSYEKL. CDR3 size: 16 residues.

The chain's CDR3 is CAALPRGLTGNTIYF. DNA of the CDR3: TGTGCCGCCCTCCCCCGGGGATTAACTGGAAACACCATATATTTT. The rearrangement uses TRBV28 and TRBJ1-3; D remains ambiguous. V gave up 11 bases and J gave up 2 bases, with 19 bases separating them. Germline CDR1 MDHEN, CDR2 SYDVKM. This CDR3 comprises 15 residues.

The rearrangement joins TRBV5-5 to TRBJ2-3; TRBD1 agrees at 7 bases. This CDR3 is 14 amino acids long. V trimming: 2 bases; J trimming: 0 bases; junction bases outside the gene matches: 0. CDR1 is SGHKS, CDR2 YYEKEE, per germline (reference sequence). The CDR3 here is CASSLGGSTDTQYF. CDR3 DNA: TGTGCCAGCAGCTTAGGGGGCAGCACAGATACGCAGTATTTT. The full variable domain, with the rest looked up from reference TRBV5-5 and TRBJ2-3, is DAGVTQSPTHLIKTRGQQVTLRCSPISGHKSVSWYQQVLGQGPQFIFQYYEKEERGRGNFPDRFSARQFPNYSSELNVNALLLGDSALYLCASSLGGSTDTQYFGPGTRLTVL.

CDR3 sequence: CATRLGQGLYEQYF. The CDR3 DNA reads as TGTGCCACCAGACTGGGACAGGGGCTTTACGAGCAGTACTTC. The rearrangement links TRBV19 to TRBJ2-7; TRBD1 aligns across 10 bases. Trimming took 10 bases from V and 4 from J; bases not matched to a gene: 10. The V gene's germline CDR1 is LNHDA and CDR2 SQIVND (reference sequence). The CDR3 has 14 amino acids.

V usage is TRBV7-8 and J usage is TRBJ1-6; 10 bases map to TRBD1. Trimming took 3 bases from V and 2 from J; bases not matched to a gene: 7. This CDR3 is built from 18 residues. Germline CDR1 SGHVS, CDR2 FQNEAQ. The CDR3 sequence is CASSFGQGEDPYNSPLHF. CDR3 coding DNA: TGTGCCAGCAGCTTCGGACAGGGGGAAGACCCCTATAATTCACCCCTCCACTTT.

This chain joins TRBV2 and TRBJ2-3; D gene unclear. Deletions cut 6 bases from V and 0 bases from J, with 7 bases between. There are 13 residues in the CDR3. Per the germline V gene, CDR1 is SNHLY and CDR2 is FYNNEI. This CDR3 reads CASRPDSTDTQYF. The DNA for the CDR3 is TGTGCCAGCAGGCCGGACAGCACAGATACGCAGTATTTT. The variable domain in full, completed from reference TRBV2 and TRBJ2-3, reads EPEVTQTPSHQVTQMGQEVILRCVPISNHLYFYWYRQILGQKVEFLVSFYNNEISEKSEIFDDQFSVERPDGSNFTLKIRSTKLEDSAMYFCASRPDSTDTQYFGPGTRLTVL.

This chain links TRBV5-4 with TRBJ1-4, with D unclear. The V end was cut by 0 bases, the J end by 8 bases, with 11 bases between. Germline assignment: CDR1 SGHNT and CDR2 YYREEE (reference sequence). The CDR3 is 14 amino acids. The CDR3: CASSLAGSGEKLFF. CDR3 coding DNA: TGTGCCAGCAGCTTGGCTGGGTCTGGGGAAAAACTGTTTTTT.

This chain connects TRBV19 to TRBJ1-5; 10 bases align to TRBD1. This CDR3 is 13 amino acids long. Germline V gene sequence: CDR1 LNHDA, CDR2 SQIVND (reference sequence). Unmatched junction bases numbered 2, after V lost 7 bases and J lost 5 bases. For the CDR3, the DNA is TGTGCCAGTAACGACAGGGGGCATCAGCCCCAGCATTTT. As protein: CASNDRGHQPQHF. Drawing the rest from reference TRBV19 and TRBJ1-5, the complete variable domain is DGGITQSPKYLFRKEGQNVTLSCEQNLNHDAMYWYRQDPGQGLRLIYYSQIVNDFQKGDIAEGYSVSREKKESFPLTVTSAQKNPTAFYLCASNDRGHQPQHFGDGTRLSIL.

This clone showed up just a few times. V and J are TRBV2 and TRBJ1-1, with 9 bases lining up with TRBD1. From germline, CDR1 is SNHLY and CDR2 FYNNEI. The trim removed 5 bases at V and 6 bases at J, leaving 10 bases unmatched. This CDR3 has 15 amino acids. CDR3 sequence reads: CASSRPGTGSAEAFF. The CDR3 nucleotides read TGTGCCAGCAGTCGTCCCGGGACAGGGAGCGCTGAAGCTTTCTTT.

The rearrangement joins TRBV4-1 to TRBJ2-5; D perhaps matches TRBD2 (6 bases). CDR1 and CDR2 (germline): MGHRA, YSYEKL. Trimming shortened V by 1 base and J by 5 bases, and 14 bases separated the two germline ends. The CDR3 contains 15 residues. The CDR3 nucleotides are TGCGCCAGCAGCCAAGTAATGGGGCGGGGCGAGACCCAGTACTTC. Its translation is CASSQVMGRGETQYF.

The chain has TRBV7-6 and TRBJ2-7; 11 positions match TRBD2. The CDR3 has 15 residues. Germline CDR1 reads SGHVS; CDR2 reads FNYEAQ. Unmatched junction bases numbered 4, after V lost 4 bases and J lost 2 bases. The CDR3 bases are TGTGCCAGCAGCTCACTAGCGGGGGTAACCTACGAGCAGTACTTC. Translation: CASSSLAGVTYEQYF. Complete variable domain (other parts from reference TRBV7-6 and TRBJ2-7): GAGVSQSPRYKVTKRGQDVALRCDPISGHVSLYWYRQALGQGPEFLTYFNYEAQQDKSGLPNDRFSAERPEGSISTLTIQRTEQRDSAMYRCASSSLAGVTYEQYFGPGTRLTVT.

This clone came up a few times. V is TRBV18 and J is TRBJ1-5, with TRBD1 matching over 7 bases. There are 13 residues in the CDR3. The junction had 3 bases not matched to a gene; V was cut back by 3 bases and J by 7 bases. Germline CDR1 reads KGHSH; CDR2 reads LQKENI. The CDR3, as DNA: TGTGCCAGCTCACCTAAACAGGGGCAGCCCCAGCATTTT. Translating gives CASSPKQGQPQHF.

The V gene is TRBV5-1, the J gene TRBJ2-5, with a tentative D call TRBD1 (5 bases). The length of the CDR3 is 15 residues. Germline assignment: CDR1 SGHRS and CDR2 YFSETQ. V was clipped by 0 bases and J by 2 bases, with 11 bases between them. CDR3 coding DNA: TGCGCCAGCAGCTTGGCTCCAGGGTTACAAGAGACCCAGTACTTC. It encodes CASSLAPGLQETQYF. The full variable domain, in which reference TRBV5-1 and TRBJ2-5 provide the parts outside the CDR3, is KAGVTQTPRYLIKTRGQQVTLSCSPISGHRSVSWYQQTPGQGLQFLFEYFSETQRNKGNFPGRFSGRQFSNSRSEMNVSTLELGDSALYLCASSLAPGLQETQYFGPGTRLLVL.

The chain links TRBV30 to TRBJ2-1, with a tentative D call TRBD2 (6 bases). Trimming shortened V by 0 bases and J by 1 base, and 19 bases separated the two germline ends. CDR1 and CDR2 (germline): GTSNPN, SVGIG (reference sequence). This CDR3 has 18 residues. Written as DNA, the CDR3 is TGTGCCTGGAGTGTGCGGCGTGGGCCCCGGGGGTCCTACAATGAGCAGTTCTTC. It is translated as CAWSVRRGPRGSYNEQFF.

The chain uses TRBV4-1 and TRBJ1-6; 11 bases match TRBD1. The trim removed 3 bases at V and 9 bases at J, leaving 7 bases unmatched. Germline lookup yields CDR1 MGHRA and CDR2 YSYEKL. This CDR3 has 16 residues. For the CDR3, the DNA is TGCGCCAGCAGCCAGGGACAGGGGGACGGTTTTTCACCCCTCCACTTT. Translation: CASSQGQGDGFSPLHF.

CDR3 residues: CSVAPGLDQREQYF. DNA of the CDR3: TGCAGCGTTGCCCCGGGCCTCGACCAGCGCGAGCAGTACTTC. The chain uses TRBV29-1 and TRBJ2-7; D gene unclear. The V gene lost 4 bases and the J gene lost 6 bases, with 19 bases spanning the gap. This CDR3 contains 14 residues. The germline CDR1 and CDR2 sequences are SQVTM and ANQGSEA.

This clone has just one count. The chain joins TRBV27 to TRBJ1-4; 7 bases align to TRBD1. The germline V gene encodes CDR1 MNHEY and CDR2 SMNVEV (reference sequence). V lost 3 bases to trimming and J lost 8 bases; unmatched junction nucleotides: 9. The CDR3 runs to 15 residues. CDR3 nucleotide sequence: TGTGCCAGCAGTTTGGGGACGGAGGGGGCCGAAAAACTGTTTTTT. Its translation: CASSLGTEGAEKLFF.

V gene TRBV30 combines with J gene TRBJ2-3, with D uncertain. CDR1 GTSNPN and CDR2 SVGIG come from the germline V gene (reference sequence). Trimming shortened V by 4 bases and J by 2 bases, and 10 bases separated the two germline ends. This CDR3 comprises 13 residues. The CDR3 DNA reads TGTGCCTGGATTAAAGGAAACACAGATACGCAGTATTTT. It translates to CAWIKGNTDTQYF.

The rearrangement links TRBV6-5 to TRBJ1-2, with 11 bases lining up with TRBD1. This CDR3 is 16 amino acids long. The V segment lost 4 bases and the J segment 5 bases; nucleotides outside the gene matches: 9. CDR1 is MNHEY, CDR2 SVGAGI, per germline. CDR3 sequence: CASSFRSRDRGYGYTF. CDR3 nucleotide sequence: TGTGCCAGCAGTTTCCGATCTCGGGACAGGGGGTATGGCTACACCTTC.

V usage is TRBV5-6 and J usage is TRBJ2-7; perhaps TRBD1 as D (6 bases). The CDR3 is made up of 15 amino acids. V was cut by 3 bases and J by 3 bases, with 16 bases left in between. CDR1 SGHDT and CDR2 YYEEEE come from the germline V gene. CDR3 loop: CASSWDTLGDYEQYF. The CDR3 DNA reads as TGTGCCAGCAGCTGGGACACGTTGGGGGACTACGAGCAGTACTTC.

The chain is built from TRBV7-9 and TRBJ1-1; no clear D. The CDR3 runs to 16 residues. The V gene's germline CDR1 is SEHNR and CDR2 FQNEAQ (reference sequence). Trimming stripped 2 bases from V and 1 base from J, with 14 bases between. Here the CDR3 DNA reads TGTGCCAGCAGCTTAAAGGGTACACTGGGGAACACTGAAGCTTTCTTT. As protein: CASSLKGTLGNTEAFF.

This clone has just a few counts. This sequence joins TRBV4-1 and TRBJ1-6; a weak D match, TRBD1 (5 bases). With 3 bases removed from V and 9 bases from J, the gap between germline ends came to 21 bases. CDR3 size: 17 residues. The germline gives CDR1 MGHRA, CDR2 YSYEKL. In DNA form, the CDR3 reads TGCGCCAGCAGCCAGGGTACTACCGGGACCGGGGGTTCACCCCTCCACTTT. Encoded protein: CASSQGTTGTGGSPLHF.

This clone was counted once. The CDR3: CASSPRQGAYEKLFF. The CDR3, as DNA: TGTGCCAGCTCACCTCGACAGGGGGCATACGAAAAACTGTTTTTT. V gene TRBV18 combines with J gene TRBJ1-4, with TRBD1 matching 10 bases. The J segment lost 8 bases and the V segment lost 3 bases, leaving 6 bases of the junction unmatched. Germline V gives CDR1 KGHSH, CDR2 LQKENI. The CDR3 extends over 15 amino acids.

The chain carries TRBV27 and TRBJ2-7, with D possibly matching TRBD2 (6 bases). CDR1 and CDR2 (germline): MNHEY, SMNVEV (reference sequence). Trimming stripped 8 bases from V and 3 bases from J, with 23 bases between. The CDR3 spans 16 residues. CDR3 bases: TGTGCCAGCTCCCAAAAGGGGACTCACCGTCACTACGAGCAGTACTTC. Protein: CASSQKGTHRHYEQYF.

V gene TRBV9 combines with J gene TRBJ2-5; no clear D. The germline CDR1 and CDR2 sequences are SGDLS and YYNGEE. Trimming left V 0 bases short and J 4 bases short, with 10 bases between. This CDR3 spans 14 amino acids. Written as DNA, the CDR3 is TGTGCCAGCAGCGTAGCTACTAAAGGAGAGACCCAGTACTTC. This sequence encodes CASSVATKGETQYF.

Worth noting for this clone: The junction and the germline gene differ at one end; a read error may be behind it. V is TRBV5-8 and J is TRBJ2-1; 9 nucleotides align to TRBD1. CDR1 and CDR2 (germline): SGHTS, YDEGEE. The CDR3 covers 16 residues. In nucleotides, the CDR3 is TGTGCCAGCACCTTGACCGGGACAGGGAGTATAGGTGAGCAGTTCTTC. Amino acids: CASTLTGTGSIGEQFF.